The rows below give T cell receptor beta chains drawn from one sample of a study of cytomegalovirus exposure and HLA in healthy donors. This table comes from immunoSEQ multiplex PCR, and its TCRdb copy is limited to in-frame clones, with some not included. Of 160,000 or so clones in the sample, around 86% were seen once. The sample taken for sequencing was PBMCs. These receptors came from a young man in good health and CMV-seropositive. The CDR3 runs from the conserved cysteine through the conserved F or W. A D gene is named only where the DNA matches it firmly. Where a row states a size, it is once, few, many or the class of an expanded clone; other rows omit it.

CDR3 DNA: TGTGCCAGCAGCTTGGATGTGGGCCCGAATGAAAAACTGTTTTTT
CDR3 protein: CASSLDVGPNEKLFF
V gene: TRBV5-4
D gene: -
J gene: TRBJ1-4
clone size: -

CDR3 DNA: TGTGCCACCCGCGGGACAGGGGACTATGGCTACACCTTC
CDR3 protein: CATRGTGDYGYTF
V gene: TRBV6-5
D gene: TRBD1
J gene: TRBJ1-2
clone size: -

CDR3 DNA: TGTGCCAGCAGTGACCGGACTAGCGGGAGCCGGGTTGGTGAGCAGTTCTTC
CDR3 protein: CASSDRTSGSRVGEQFF
V gene: TRBV25-1
D gene: TRBD2
J gene: TRBJ2-1
clone size: -

CDR3 DNA: TGTGCCAGCAGCAAAACCGGGACTAGAGGGGGAAAAGATACGCAGTATTTT
CDR3 protein: CASSKTGTRGGKDTQYF
V gene: TRBV9
D gene: TRBD2
J gene: TRBJ2-3
clone size: -

CDR3 DNA: TGTGCCTGGAGTGTCCGGGGTCAGCCCCAGCATTTT
CDR3 protein: CAWSVRGQPQHF
V gene: TRBV30
D gene: -
J gene: TRBJ1-5
clone size: -

CDR3 DNA: TGTGCCAGCAGCCGTGACGGAGGTGGTGTGAGTGTCAACGTCCTGACTTTC
CDR3 protein: CASSRDGGGVSVNVLTF
V gene: TRBV7-9
D gene: -
J gene: TRBJ2-6
clone size: -

CDR3 DNA: TGCGCCAGCAGTGCTTTAGGGGGGGAAAACACCATATATTTT
CDR3 protein: CASSALGGENTIYF
V gene: TRBV10-1
D gene: -
J gene: TRBJ1-3
clone size: -

CDR3 DNA: TGTGCCAGCAGTTACGACACAGGGAGCTACGGCTACACCTTC
CDR3 protein: CASSYDTGSYGYTF
V gene: TRBV6-5
D gene: -
J gene: TRBJ1-2
clone size: -

CDR3 DNA: TGTGCCAGCCTGAGGACAGTGCCCCGGGAGCAGTACTTC
CDR3 protein: CASLRTVPREQYF
V gene: TRBV6-4
D gene: -
J gene: TRBJ2-7
clone size: -

CDR3 DNA: TGTGCCAGCAGCTTGGAAGGGGACAGCACTGAAGCTTTCTTT
CDR3 protein: CASSLEGDSTEAFF
V gene: TRBV7-9
D gene: TRBD1
J gene: TRBJ1-1
clone size: -

CDR3 DNA: TGTGCCAGCAGCTTGGAGGGGGTCGTTTACGAGCAGTACTTC
CDR3 protein: CASSLEGVVYEQYF
V gene: TRBV5-5
D gene: -
J gene: TRBJ2-7
clone size: -

CDR3 DNA: TGTGCCAGCAGTTTCCCACCTTCGACAGGGAACACTGAAGCTTTCTTT
CDR3 protein: CASSFPPSTGNTEAFF
V gene: TRBV6-6
D gene: -
J gene: TRBJ1-1
clone size: -

CDR3 DNA: TGCAGCGTCGTTTGGGGCTTTCAAGAGACCCAGTACTTC
CDR3 protein: CSVVWGFQETQYF
V gene: TRBV29-1
D gene: -
J gene: TRBJ2-5
clone size: -

CDR3 DNA: TGTGCCACTTCACCCAGGGTGGAGAACACTGAAGCTTTCTTT
CDR3 protein: CATSPRVENTEAFF
V gene: TRBV10-3
D gene: -
J gene: TRBJ1-1
clone size: -

CDR3 DNA: TGTGCCATCAGTGAGGGGCAGGGCTGGCAGTACTTC
CDR3 protein: CAISEGQGWQYF
V gene: TRBV10-3
D gene: -
J gene: TRBJ2-7
clone size: -

CDR3 DNA: TGCAGCGTTTTCCCTAGCCCCAATGAGCAGTTCTTC
CDR3 protein: CSVFPSPNEQFF
V gene: TRBV29-1
D gene: -
J gene: TRBJ2-1
clone size: -

CDR3 DNA: TGCGCCAGCAGCCAAGATAGACAGGTGAACACTGAAGCTTTCTTT
CDR3 protein: CASSQDRQVNTEAFF
V gene: TRBV4-3
D gene: -
J gene: TRBJ1-1
clone size: -

CDR3 DNA: TGCGCCAGCAGCATGGGACGGGGATCCTACGAGCAGTACTTC
CDR3 protein: CASSMGRGSYEQYF
V gene: TRBV5-1
D gene: -
J gene: TRBJ2-7
clone size: few

CDR3 DNA: TGCAGCGTTGGGGGGACAGGGGCGCTGTACACTGAAGCTTTCTTT
CDR3 protein: CSVGGTGALYTEAFF
V gene: TRBV29-1
D gene: TRBD1
J gene: TRBJ1-1
clone size: -

CDR3 DNA: TGTGCCAGCAGCCCGGGGGGGGGACTGGCAGGTGAGCAGTTCTTC
CDR3 protein: CASSPGGGLAGEQFF
V gene: TRBV9
D gene: TRBD2
J gene: TRBJ2-1
clone size: -

CDR3 DNA: TGTGCCAGCAGCGCCCCGGGGGAGCCGGTCGCTACGCAGTATTTT
CDR3 protein: CASSAPGEPVATQYF
V gene: TRBV9
D gene: -
J gene: TRBJ2-3
clone size: -

CDR3 DNA: TGTGCCTGGAGTCCGGGACTAGCGGGGGGCGAGCAGTTCTTC
CDR3 protein: CAWSPGLAGGEQFF
V gene: TRBV30
D gene: TRBD2
J gene: TRBJ2-1
clone size: -

CDR3 DNA: TGCGCCAGCAGCCAATCCCTGGGCGTGGGTAGCTCCTACGAGCAGTACTTC
CDR3 protein: CASSQSLGVGSSYEQYF
V gene: TRBV4-3
D gene: -
J gene: TRBJ2-7
clone size: -

CDR3 DNA: TGCGCCAGCAGCCAACTGGACAGGCCTTGGGATTCACCCCTCCACTTT
CDR3 protein: CASSQLDRPWDSPLHF
V gene: TRBV4-1
D gene: TRBD1
J gene: TRBJ1-6
clone size: -

CDR3 DNA: TGTGCCAGCAGTTACAGCCCCTCAGCGGGCGCCCACGAGCAGTACTTC
CDR3 protein: CASSYSPSAGAHEQYF
V gene: TRBV6-5
D gene: -
J gene: TRBJ2-7
clone size: -

CDR3 DNA: TGTGCCAGCAGCTCGGGACAGAGCTCCTACAATGAGCAGTTCTTC
CDR3 protein: CASSSGQSSYNEQFF
V gene: TRBV7-8
D gene: TRBD1
J gene: TRBJ2-1
clone size: -

CDR3 DNA: TGTGCCAGCAGCTTCCGGACAGGGTGGCTGTTTTTT
CDR3 protein: CASSFRTGWLFF
V gene: TRBV7-2
D gene: TRBD1
J gene: TRBJ2-2
clone size: -

CDR3 DNA: TGTGCCAGCAGTTTGGTCTCCGGCGAGCAGTACTTC
CDR3 protein: CASSLVSGEQYF
V gene: TRBV27
D gene: -
J gene: TRBJ2-7
clone size: -